Listed here are 13 T cell receptor beta chains from one sample, sequenced in a study of monozygotic twins with inflammatory bowel disease. TCRdb re-called the 5' RACE reads; one entry per CDR3 protein, DNA not given. The sample table sets out 160,000 or so distinct CDR3 sequences. Material for sequencing was blood. Receptors were obtained from a human donor with ulcerative colitis or Crohn's disease, or a healthy co-twin of an affected twin (not recorded which).

V usage is TRBV7-2 and J usage is TRBJ1-6. Germline lookup yields CDR1 SGHTA and CDR2 FQGNSA. The CDR3 has 13 residues. The CDR3 region is CASSVRMSSPLHF.

The V call is TRBV7-2, the J call TRBJ1-2; TCRdb indicates TRBD1, and absent DNA this call remains unverified. The CDR3 runs to 14 residues. Germline assignment: CDR1 SGHTA and CDR2 FQGNSA. CDR3 sequence reads: CASSSGGLVYGYTF.

CDR3 sequence: CSADGSTEGGYTF. The V call is TRBV29-1, the J call TRBJ1-2. Germline assignment: CDR1 SQVTM and CDR2 ANQGSEA. The CDR3 spans 13 residues.

The chain couples TRBV7-2 to TRBJ1-3. The CDR3 spans 14 residues. CDR1 is SGHTA and CDR2 is FQGNSA in the germline V gene. CDR3 region: CASSRTNPGNTIYF.

The rearrangement uses TRBV18 and TRBJ2-1; the TCRdb D gene call, TRBD2, has no DNA to confirm it. The CDR3 runs to 14 residues. Germline V CDR1 and CDR2: KGHSH, LQKENI. This CDR3 is CASSPPRGGNEQFF.

The CDR3 reads CASSQEGLINTGELFF. This chain connects TRBV4-2 to TRBJ2-2. This CDR3 has 16 residues. Germline lookup yields CDR1 LGHNA and CDR2 YNFKEQ.

V and J are TRBV27 and TRBJ2-5; the D call from TCRdb, TRBD2, cannot be confirmed without DNA. This CDR3 region has 16 residues. Germline CDR1 reads MNHEY; CDR2 reads SMNVEV (reference sequence). This CDR3 is CASKPTGLAGQETQYF.

V and J are TRBV3-1 and TRBJ1-6. CDR1 LGHDT and CDR2 YNNKEL come from the germline V gene (reference sequence). This CDR3 comprises 13 residues. CDR3 residues: CASRAGGDSPLHF.

J is TRBJ2-2 and V is TRBV6-5; TCRdb names TRBD1, which stays unverified in the absence of DNA. The length of the CDR3 is 15 residues. Germline V gene data show CDR1 as MNHEY and CDR2 as SVGAGI. Here the CDR3 reads CASSYGGYGTGELFF.

This chain uses TRBV5-1 with TRBJ1-1; the TCRdb call, TRBD1, lacks DNA for checking. CDR1 and CDR2 (germline): SGHRS, YFSETQ. The CDR3 is 14 residues long. The CDR3 protein is CASRTDPRGLEAFF.

The chain recombines TRBV5-1 with TRBJ1-1. CDR1 and CDR2 (germline): SGHRS, YFSETQ. CDR3 length: 14 amino acids. The CDR3 sequence is CARSLKAMNTEAFF.

The chain joins TRBV3-1 to TRBJ2-1; TCRdb calls TRBD2, which cannot be checked without DNA. CDR1 is LGHDT, CDR2 YNNKEL, per germline (reference sequence). The CDR3 is 16 amino acids. The CDR3: CASRPASGRAYNEQFF.

Here the CDR3 reads CASSLVSRDLNTGELFF. The gene calls are TRBV5-6 and TRBJ2-2; the D gene TCRdb calls, TRBD1, cannot be checked with no DNA. The germline V gene encodes CDR1 SGHDT and CDR2 YYEEEE. The CDR3 covers 17 residues.